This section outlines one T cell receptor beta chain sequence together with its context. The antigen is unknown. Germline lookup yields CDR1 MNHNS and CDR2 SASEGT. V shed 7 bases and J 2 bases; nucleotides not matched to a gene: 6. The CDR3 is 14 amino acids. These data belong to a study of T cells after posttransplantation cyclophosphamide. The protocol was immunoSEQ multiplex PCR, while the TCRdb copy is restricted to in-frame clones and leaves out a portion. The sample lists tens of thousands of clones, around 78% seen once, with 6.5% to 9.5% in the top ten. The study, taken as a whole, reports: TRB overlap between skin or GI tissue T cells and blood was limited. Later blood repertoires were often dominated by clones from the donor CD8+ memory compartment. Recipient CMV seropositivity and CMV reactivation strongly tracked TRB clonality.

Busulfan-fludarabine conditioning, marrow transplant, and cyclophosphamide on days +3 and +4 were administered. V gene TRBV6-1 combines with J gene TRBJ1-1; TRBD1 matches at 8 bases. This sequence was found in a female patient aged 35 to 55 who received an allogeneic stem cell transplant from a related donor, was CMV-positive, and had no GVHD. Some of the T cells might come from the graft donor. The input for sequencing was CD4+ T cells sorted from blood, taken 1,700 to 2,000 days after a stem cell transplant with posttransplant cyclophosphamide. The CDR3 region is CASTRQGINTEAFF. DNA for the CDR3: TGTGCCAGCACTCGACAGGGGATAAACACTGAAGCTTTCTTT.